These 3 T cell receptor beta chains share one sample of origin, sequenced in a study of patients and donors after allogeneic stem cell transplantation (dated by TCRdb to 2020 to 2021). Libraries were constructed by RT-PCR. The sample was run on a NextSeq 550. The public reads were reanalyzed by TCRdb: fastp trimming at Q25, MiXCR alignment, in-frame beta chains only. Each CDR3 protein appears once, grouped with its most common genes and DNA. Across this sample there are some 880,000 distinct CDR3 sequences, with more than 15% seen only once. Of the sample, roughly 6.4% falls within the top ten clones. Sequencing used blood, either unsorted or a sorted T cell fraction (not recorded which). The source of these receptors is a human donor who was either an allogeneic HSCT recipient or a stem cell or donor lymphocyte infusion donor (not recorded which). It is not recorded whose cells these are; they may come from a transplant donor.

This clonotype was observed a few times. This chain joins TRBV7-2 and TRBJ1-5; D gene ambiguous. The CDR3 contains 13 residues. V lost 5 bases and J 2 bases, leaving 7 bases between the germline ends. The germline gives CDR1 SGHTA, CDR2 FQGNSA. The CDR3 protein is CASSQNRNQPQHF. CDR3 nucleotides: TGTGCCAGCAGCCAAAATCGCAATCAGCCCCAGCATTTT.

The chain has TRBV20-1 and TRBJ1-2; the D is unclear. The V end lost 6 bases, the J end lost 4 bases, and 9 bases lay between the germline ends. This CDR3 has 11 amino acids. CDR1 DFQATT and CDR2 SNEGSKA come from the germline V gene (reference sequence). CDR3 loop: CSAELVYGYTF. CDR3 DNA: TGCAGTGCCGAGTTGGTCTATGGCTACACCTTC.

The gene calls are TRBV20-1 and TRBJ2-1, with D uncertain. The germline gives CDR1 DFQATT, CDR2 SNEGSKA (reference sequence). The germline V and J ends were trimmed by 3 bases and 7 bases, with 4 bases remaining between them. The CDR3 has 10 residues. CDR3 DNA: TGCAGTGCTAGCCAAAATGAGCAGTTCTTC. It translates to CSASQNEQFF.